The rows below give T cell receptor beta chains drawn from one sample of a study of T cell changes during pregnancy in multiple sclerosis. Repertoires were generated with immunoSEQ multiplex PCR, while TCRdb's copy carries only in-frame clones and drops some. The sample shows some 27,000 clones, roughly 90% of them seen only once. The sequenced sample was CD4+ T cells from peripheral blood mononuclear cells, obtained in the first trimester of pregnancy. These receptors all come from a female donor in good health, enrolled as a control in a pregnancy study. Both conserved end residues are part of each CDR3. Fields, in order: clone size, J gene, V gene, D gene, CDR3 protein, CDR3 DNA. The D gene is left open where the match is weak. Where a row states a size, it is once, few, many or the class of an expanded clone; other rows omit it.

medium-sized	TRBJ1-6	TRBV2	-	CASRTGHNSPLHF	TGTGCCAGCAGGACAGGTCATAATTCACCCCTCCACTTT
once	TRBJ2-3	TRBV7-2	TRBD2	CASSYTLPGLAVSTDTQYF	TGTGCCAGCAGCTATACCCTTCCGGGACTAGCGGTCAGCACAGATACGCAGTATTTT
-	TRBJ2-5	TRBV5-1	TRBD1	CASSPSRGLIETQYF	TGCGCCAGCAGCCCCTCCAGGGGGCTCATCGAGACCCAGTACTTC
few	TRBJ1-6	TRBV28	TRBD1	CASSLIGPGGDKPLHF	TGTGCCAGCAGTTTAATTGGGCCAGGGGGCGATAAACCCCTCCACTTT
-	TRBJ2-1	TRBV6-6	-	CASSLTGEVGEQFF	TGTGCCAGCAGCCTTACAGGGGAGGTGGGTGAGCAGTTCTTC
-	TRBJ2-5	TRBV2	TRBD2	CASSPSGRAGETQYF	TGTGCCAGCAGTCCTAGCGGGAGGGCCGGGGAGACCCAGTACTTC
-	TRBJ2-5	TRBV19	TRBD1	CASKKGGTGKETQYF	TGTGCCAGTAAAAAAGGAGGGACAGGAAAAGAGACCCAGTACTTC
-	TRBJ1-1	TRBV28	-	CASSLSGRRAFF	TGTGCCAGCAGTCTGTCAGGGAGGAGGGCTTTCTTT
-	TRBJ2-3	TRBV4-1	TRBD1	CASSQAETGGDTQYF	TGCGCCAGCAGCCAAGCTGAGACAGGGGGGGATACGCAGTATTTT
-	TRBJ2-2	TRBV9	-	CASSVGPENTGELFF	TGTGCCAGCAGCGTAGGGCCAGAGAACACCGGGGAGCTGTTTTTT